These 10 T cell receptor beta chains originate from one sample sequenced in a study of T cell responses to AZD1222 COVID-19 vaccine. TCRdb keeps only in-frame clones here, not all; method: immunoSEQ multiplex PCR. The table shows roughly 200,000 clones, with 80% to 95% occurring only once. This specimen was peripheral blood, taken 28 days after the second dose of the MenACWY control vaccine. The receptors shown here come from an adult who received the MenACWY meningococcal vaccine as a control.

The rearrangement joins TRBV13 to TRBJ2-3, with 11 positions matching TRBD2. Germline V gene lookup returns CDR1 PRHDT and CDR2 FYEKMQ (reference sequence). The CDR3 is made up of 14 amino acids. V was pared by 4 bases and J by 4 bases, with 1 base of the junction left unmatched. Written as DNA, the CDR3 is TGTGCCAGCAGCTCTAGCGGGGGGCCAGATACGCAGTATTTT. Its protein product is CASSSSGGPDTQYF. The full variable domain, in which reference TRBV13 and TRBJ2-3 provide the parts outside the CDR3, is AAGVIQSPRHLIKEKRETATLKCYPIPRHDTVYWYQQGPGQDPQFLISFYEKMQSDKGSIPDRFSAQQFSDYHSELNMSSLELGDSALYFCASSSSGGPDTQYFGPGTRLTVL.

The genes are TRBV6-5 and TRBJ2-3; unclear D gene. The V and J ends lost 6 bases and 6 bases respectively, with 16 bases between them. CDR3 length: 14 residues. CDR1 is MNHEY and CDR2 is SVGAGI in the germline V gene. The CDR3 nucleotides are TGTGCCAGCAGGCTCTCTTGGCAGTCGGATACGCAGTATTTT. It yields the protein CASRLSWQSDTQYF.

This clone has only one observation. J is TRBJ1-4 and V is TRBV9, with TRBD1 matching over 8 bases. After removal of 0 bases from V and 4 bases from J, the junction contained 11 bases not matched to a gene. Germline CDR1 SGDLS, CDR2 YYNGEE. This CDR3 has 18 amino acids. The CDR3 protein is CASSVATGTGFINEKLFF. DNA for the CDR3: TGTGCCAGCAGCGTAGCTACGGGGACAGGTTTTATTAATGAAAAACTGTTTTTT.

This chain joins TRBV13 and TRBJ1-1; unclear D gene. CDR3 length: 15 residues. CDR1 and CDR2 (germline): PRHDT, FYEKMQ (reference sequence). Trimming took 5 bases from V and 2 from J, leaving 15 bases between them. The DNA of the CDR3 is TGTGCCAGCAGCCCACCCACCGGGCTCAACACTGAAGCTTTCTTT. Protein product: CASSPPTGLNTEAFF.

J is TRBJ1-1 and V is TRBV19, with D uncertain. The CDR3 contains 14 residues. The V end was cut by 7 bases, the J end by 0 bases, with 12 bases between. Germline V gives CDR1 LNHDA, CDR2 SQIVND (reference sequence). This CDR3 is CASMGTTLNTEAFF. The CDR3 DNA is TGTGCCAGTATGGGCACAACGTTGAACACTGAAGCTTTCTTT.

This chain joins TRBV6-5 and TRBJ1-1; 10 bases match TRBD1. Germline values: CDR1 MNHEY, CDR2 SVGAGI. J lost 6 bases, V lost 5 bases, and 3 bases had no gene match. The CDR3 spans 13 residues. CDR3 coding DNA: TGTGCCAGCAGTCGCGGGACAGGGGCTGAAGCTTTCTTT. Its protein is CASSRGTGAEAFF.

This chain joins TRBV4-2 and TRBJ2-1, with a possible D match to TRBD2 (6 bases). Per the germline V gene, CDR1 is LGHNA and CDR2 is YNFKEQ. V gave up 3 bases and J gave up 6 bases, with 9 bases separating them. The CDR3 has 13 amino acids. CDR3 protein: CASSQSGVNEQFF. CDR3 in DNA: TGTGCCAGCAGCCAGTCGGGGGTCAATGAGCAGTTCTTC.

J is TRBJ1-2 and V is TRBV6-5, with 10 positions matching TRBD1. CDR3 length equals 15 residues. The germline V gene has CDR1 MNHEY and CDR2 SVGAGI. The trim removed 6 bases at V and 8 bases at J, leaving 12 bases unmatched. The CDR3 nucleotides read TGTGCCAGCAGAACCAACGACAGGGGGCTTGGAGGCTACACCTTC. This encodes CASRTNDRGLGGYTF.

The chain has TRBV18 and TRBJ2-7; 15 nucleotides agree with TRBD2. Unmatched junction bases numbered 5, after V lost 6 bases and J lost 2 bases. The CDR3 spans 16 residues. CDR1 is KGHSH, CDR2 LQKENI, per germline. The CDR3 here is CASSPGLAGGTYEQYF. CDR3 bases: TGTGCCAGCTCCCCGGGACTAGCGGGGGGAACCTACGAGCAGTACTTC.

As to this clone: Other DNA sequences of this sample code for an identical CDR3. The chain joins TRBV7-9 to TRBJ1-5; TRBD1 agrees at 9 bases. The CDR3 length is 14 residues. In germline, CDR1 is SEHNR, CDR2 FQNEAQ (reference sequence). With V trimmed by 5 bases and J by 4 bases, 3 bases remained unmatched. CDR3 loop: CASSPGQGNQPQHF. DNA for the CDR3: TGTGCCAGCAGCCCCGGACAGGGGAATCAGCCCCAGCATTTT.